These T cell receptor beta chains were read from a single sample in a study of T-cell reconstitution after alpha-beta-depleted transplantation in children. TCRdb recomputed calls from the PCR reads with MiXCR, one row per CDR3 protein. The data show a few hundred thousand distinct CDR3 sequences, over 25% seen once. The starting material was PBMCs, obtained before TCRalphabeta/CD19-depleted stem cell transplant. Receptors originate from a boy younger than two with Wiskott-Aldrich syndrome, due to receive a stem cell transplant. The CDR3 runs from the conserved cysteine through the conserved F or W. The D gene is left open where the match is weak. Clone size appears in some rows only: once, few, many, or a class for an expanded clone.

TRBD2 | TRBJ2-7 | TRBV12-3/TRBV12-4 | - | CASSFGSGFYEQYF | TGTGCCAGCAGTTTTGGTAGCGGGTTCTACGAGCAGTACTTC
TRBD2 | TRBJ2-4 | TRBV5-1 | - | CASSLGTGGKNIQYF | TGCGCCAGCAGCTTGGGGACGGGAGGCAAAAACATTCAGTACTTC
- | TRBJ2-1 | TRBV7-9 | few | CASSLAGPSGHEQFF | TGTGCCAGCAGCTTAGCTGGGCCTAGTGGCCATGAGCAGTTCTTC
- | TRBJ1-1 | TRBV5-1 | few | CASSFDRFHTEAFF | TGCGCCAGCAGCTTTGACAGGTTCCACACTGAAGCTTTCTTT
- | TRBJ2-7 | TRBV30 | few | CACSVGVYEQYF | TGTGCCTGTAGTGTAGGAGTCTACGAGCAGTACTTC
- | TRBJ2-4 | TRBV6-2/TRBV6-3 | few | CASSAARRSVLSKNIQYF | TGTGCCAGCAGTGCCGCGAGGAGGTCGGTCCTATCCAAAAACATTCAGTACTTC
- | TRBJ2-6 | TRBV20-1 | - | CSARRAPGGSGANVLTF | TGCAGTGCTAGAAGGGCCCCCGGGGGATCCGGGGCCAACGTCCTGACTTTC
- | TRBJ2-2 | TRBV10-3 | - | CAIREWGPNTGELFF | TGTGCCATCCGAGAGTGGGGCCCGAACACCGGGGAGCTGTTTTTT
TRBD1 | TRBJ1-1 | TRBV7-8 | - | CASSPRQGGTEAFF | TGTGCCAGCAGCCCCCGACAGGGTGGCACTGAAGCTTTCTTT
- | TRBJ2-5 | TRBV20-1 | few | CSANQPPQETQYF | TGCAGTGCTAACCAGCCCCCACAAGAGACCCAGTACTTC
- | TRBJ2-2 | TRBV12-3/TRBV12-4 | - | CASSPLDGNTGELFF | TGTGCCAGCAGTCCGTTAGACGGGAACACCGGGGAGCTGTTTTTT
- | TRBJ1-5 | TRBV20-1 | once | CSASKGVRINNQPQHF | TGCAGTGCTAGTAAAGGGGTCCGGATCAACAATCAGCCCCAGCATTTT
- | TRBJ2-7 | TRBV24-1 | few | CATSDFGHSSYEQYF | TGTGCCACCAGTGATTTCGGTCATAGCTCCTACGAGCAGTACTTC
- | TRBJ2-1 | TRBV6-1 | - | CARSSVNEQFF | TGTGCCAGGTCTAGCGTCAATGAGCAGTTCTTC
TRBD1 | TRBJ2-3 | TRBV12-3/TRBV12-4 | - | CASSLFGDRGTDTQYF | TGTGCCAGCAGTTTATTCGGGGACAGGGGAACAGATACGCAGTATTTT
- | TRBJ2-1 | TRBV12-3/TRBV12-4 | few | CASSSVLEQFF | TGTGCCAGCAGTTCTGTACTTGAGCAGTTCTTC
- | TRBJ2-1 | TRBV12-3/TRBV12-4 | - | CASGVYSYNEQFF | TGTGCCAGCGGCGTCTACTCCTACAATGAGCAGTTCTTC
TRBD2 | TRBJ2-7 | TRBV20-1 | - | CSAPIPLAGFPYEQYF | TGCAGTGCTCCAATCCCCCTAGCGGGGTTTCCCTACGAGCAGTACTTC
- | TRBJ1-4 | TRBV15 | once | CATSQKGAMGEKLFF | TGTGCCACCAGCCAGAAAGGGGCGATGGGGGAAAAACTGTTTTTT
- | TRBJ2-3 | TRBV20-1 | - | CSASTRYTDTQYF | TGCAGTGCTAGTACGAGGTACACAGATACGCAGTATTTT
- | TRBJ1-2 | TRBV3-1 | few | CASSPPGRARGYTF | TGTGCCAGCAGCCCCCCGGGGAGGGCCAGGGGCTACACCTTC
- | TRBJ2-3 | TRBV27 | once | CASTPRPPFSTQYF | TGTGCCAGCACTCCACGGCCCCCTTTTTCTACGCAGTATTTT
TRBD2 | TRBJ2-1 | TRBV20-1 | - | CSARGSGGGEQFF | TGCAGTGCTAGAGGGTCTGGGGGAGGGGAGCAGTTCTTC
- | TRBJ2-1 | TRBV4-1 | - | CASSRGINSYNEQFF | TGCGCCAGCAGCCGAGGAATAAACTCCTACAATGAGCAGTTCTTC
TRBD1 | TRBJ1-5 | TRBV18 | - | CASSPSGGYQPQHF | TGTGCCAGCTCACCATCAGGGGGTTACCAGCCCCAGCATTTT
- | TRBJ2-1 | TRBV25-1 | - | CASSAPYNEQFF | TGTGCCAGCAGTGCGCCTTACAATGAGCAGTTCTTC
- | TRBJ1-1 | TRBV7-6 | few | CASSYNPDGYTEAFF | TGTGCCAGCAGCTATAACCCGGACGGTTACACTGAAGCTTTCTTT
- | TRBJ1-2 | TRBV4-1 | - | CASSQARDSVNYGYTF | TGCGCCAGCAGCCAAGCCCGGGATTCTGTTAACTATGGCTACACCTTC
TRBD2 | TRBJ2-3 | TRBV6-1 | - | CAHRLSSGSTDTQYF | TGTGCCCACCGATTGTCTAGCGGTAGCACAGATACGCAGTATTTT
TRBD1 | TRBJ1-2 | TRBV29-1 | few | CSVETGSSYGYTF | TGCAGCGTTGAGACAGGGTCTAGCTATGGCTACACCTTC
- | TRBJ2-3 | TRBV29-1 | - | CSVDVGVHTDTQYF | TGCAGCGTTGACGTCGGGGTTCACACAGATACGCAGTATTTT
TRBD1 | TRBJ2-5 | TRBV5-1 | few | CASSHTGVGETQYF | TGCGCCAGCAGCCACACAGGGGTGGGAGAGACCCAGTACTTC
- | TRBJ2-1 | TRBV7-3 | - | CASSFDSSSYNEQFF | TGTGCCAGCAGCTTTGATTCGAGCTCCTACAATGAGCAGTTCTTC
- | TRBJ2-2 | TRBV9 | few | CASSVSPTRGDTGELFF | TGTGCCAGCAGCGTAAGCCCCACCAGGGGGGACACCGGGGAGCTGTTTTTT
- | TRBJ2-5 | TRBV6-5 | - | CASSYDPTVRETQYF | TGTGCCAGCAGTTACGATCCGACTGTACGGGAGACCCAGTACTTC
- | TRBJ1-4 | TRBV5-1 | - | CASRRGSEKLFF | TGCGCCAGCAGGAGGGGCAGTGAAAAACTGTTTTTT
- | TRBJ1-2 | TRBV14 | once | CASSQAPGAHGYTF | TGTGCCAGCAGCCAAGCGCCGGGGGCCCATGGCTACACCTTC